The clone carrying this T cell receptor (beta chain) was seen more than once but under ten times. The sample comes from a study of response to subunit inactivated influenza vaccine. TCRdb reanalysed the RT-PCR reads using MiXCR and keeps one entry per CDR3 protein. This table has 530,000 or so distinct CDR3 sequences, around 25% appearing once. The V gene lost 4 bases and the J gene lost 10 bases, with 16 bases spanning the gap. The length of the CDR3 is 13 residues. Germline V gene lookup returns CDR1 SGHTA and CDR2 FQGNSA. The source was CD4+ T cells sorted from PBMCs, collected less than 6 days after vaccination. This sequence was found in a man aged 50-59 years who received an inactivated influenza vaccine. The V and J genes are TRBV7-2 and TRBJ1-2, with D unresolved. Written as DNA, the CDR3 is TGTGCCAGCAGCTCAAATACGGGTGAAACCTACACCTTC. Encoded protein: CASSSNTGETYTF.